The clone carrying this TCR beta chain was found once. Its antigen is as yet unknown. The assay ran at deep level. Over several immunoSEQ plates, each subset's genomic DNA was distributed in even portions. The data were produced by immunoSEQ multiplex PCR, yet TCRdb's version contains in-frame clones alone and is incomplete. The sample holds roughly 700,000 clones, 90% seen once. Germline V gene sequence: CDR1 MNHEY, CDR2 SMNVEV (reference sequence). V lost 3 bases, J lost 3 bases, and 12 bases lay in between. The CDR3 contains 14 residues. The source of the sample is a study of shared clonotypes between healthy human individuals. Turning to the study itself: Per-donor plates numbered three CD4 naive, three CD4 memory, two CD8 naive and one CD8 memory.

Study-level points and caveats: In general, naive subsets displayed greater estimated richness than memory subsets did.

The rearrangement joins TRBV27 to TRBJ2-7; unclear D gene. Sequenced material: memory CD8+ T cells from PBMCs. The sample's subset: CD45RO+ cells pooled with CCR7-negative TemRA cells. This sequence originates from a man between 18 and 29 years old in good health. Some clones in this sample may be carry-over from other donors' samples. In nucleotides, the CDR3 is TGTGCCAGCAGTTTCGCCCCGCGAGACTACGAGCAGTACTTC. Translation: CASSFAPRDYEQYF.